This T cell receptor (beta chain) was sequenced in a study of pediatric ulcerative colitis. TCRdb's table, derived via immunoSEQ multiplex PCR, lists solely in-frame clones and lacks some. This sample has about 5,200 clones, with 89% found just once. A word on this clone: The antigen remains undetermined.

General study results and limits: Ulcerative colitis patients shared more blood-rectal clones than controls.

What was sequenced was blood. The clonotype was recovered from a boy aged 5-17 years with mild ulcerative colitis.

CDR3 sequence (DNA): TGTGCCAGCAGTTTATACAGGGCAAACAATCAGCCCCAGCATTTT. It specifies CASSLYRANNQPQHF. The chain is built from TRBV27 and TRBJ1-5, with a possible D match to TRBD1 (6 bases). V was pared by 1 base and J by 3 bases, with 10 bases between. CDR3 length: 15 amino acids. Germline V CDR1 and CDR2: MNHEY, SMNVEV (reference sequence).